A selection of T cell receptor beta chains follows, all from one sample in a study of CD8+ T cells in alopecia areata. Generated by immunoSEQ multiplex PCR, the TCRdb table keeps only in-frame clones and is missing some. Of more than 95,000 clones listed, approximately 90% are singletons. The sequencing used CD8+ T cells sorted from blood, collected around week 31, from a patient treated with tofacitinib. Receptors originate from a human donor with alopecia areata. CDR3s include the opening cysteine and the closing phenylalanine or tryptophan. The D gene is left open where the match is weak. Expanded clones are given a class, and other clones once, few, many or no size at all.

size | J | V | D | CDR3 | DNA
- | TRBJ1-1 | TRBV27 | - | CASSLSIRGGTEAFF | TGTGCCAGCAGTTTATCGATAAGGGGCGGCACTGAAGCTTTCTTT
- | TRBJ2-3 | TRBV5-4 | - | CASSLLMNGGTDTQYF | TGTGCCAGCAGCTTGTTAATGAACGGGGGTACAGATACGCAGTATTTT
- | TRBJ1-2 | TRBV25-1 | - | CASSEVSNYGYTF | TGTGCCAGCAGTGAAGTTTCCAACTATGGCTACACCTTC
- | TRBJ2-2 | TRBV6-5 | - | CASTTAKANTGELFF | TGTGCCAGCACTACCGCTAAGGCCAACACCGGGGAGCTGTTTTTT
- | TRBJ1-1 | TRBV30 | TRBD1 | CAWMEGGPFRPFF | TGTGCCTGGATGGAAGGGGGCCCCTTTCGACCTTTCTTT
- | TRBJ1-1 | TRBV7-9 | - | CASSPDGYTEAFF | TGTGCCAGCAGCCCTGACGGTTACACTGAAGCTTTCTTT
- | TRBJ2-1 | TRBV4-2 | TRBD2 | CASSQGPGTSSEQFF | TGTGCCAGCAGCCAAGGCCCTGGGACTAGCTCTGAGCAGTTCTTC
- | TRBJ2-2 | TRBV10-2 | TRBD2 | CASSERKLAGGGELFF | TGCGCCAGCAGTGAGCGAAAACTAGCGGGAGGCGGGGAGCTGTTTTTT
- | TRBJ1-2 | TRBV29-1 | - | CSERQPDYGYTF | TGCAGTGAGAGGCAACCCGATTATGGCTACACCTTC
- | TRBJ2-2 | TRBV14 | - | CASSQGRNTGELFF | TGTGCCAGCAGCCAAGGAAGGAACACCGGGGAGCTGTTTTTT
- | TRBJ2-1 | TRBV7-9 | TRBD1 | CASSLRTGLSIDEQFF | TGTGCCAGCAGCCTCAGGACAGGTCTTAGCATCGATGAGCAGTTCTTC
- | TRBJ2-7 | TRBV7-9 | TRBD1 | CASSSGDWGQPSYEQYF | TGTGCCAGCAGCTCTGGCGATTGGGGACAGCCATCCTACGAGCAGTACTTC
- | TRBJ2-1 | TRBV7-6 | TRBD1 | CASSPNPGQGSYNEQFF | TGTGCCAGCAGCCCTAACCCAGGACAGGGATCCTACAATGAGCAGTTCTTC
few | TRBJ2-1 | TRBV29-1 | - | CSTDTSSYNEQFF | TGCAGCACGGACACGAGCTCCTACAATGAGCAGTTCTTC
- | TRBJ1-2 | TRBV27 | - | CASSLSMVRGDINYGYTF | TGTGCCAGCAGTTTATCGATGGTCAGGGGCGATATTAACTATGGCTACACCTTC
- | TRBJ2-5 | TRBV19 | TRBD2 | CASGRGLDQETQYF | TGTGCCAGCGGCCGAGGACTAGACCAAGAGACCCAGTACTTC
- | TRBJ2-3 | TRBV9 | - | CASSVAGSTDTQYF | TGTGCCAGCAGCGTAGCTGGGAGCACAGATACGCAGTATTTT
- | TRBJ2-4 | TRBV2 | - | CASSGTAAFF | TGTGCCAGCAGTGGGACGGCCGCGTTTTTC
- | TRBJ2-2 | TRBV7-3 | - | CASGSTSSGTGELFF | TGTGCCAGCGGAAGCACTAGCTCCGGCACCGGGGAGCTGTTTTTT
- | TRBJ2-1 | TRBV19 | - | CASSTWDTYNEQFF | TGTGCCAGTAGTACTTGGGACACCTACAATGAGCAGTTCTTC
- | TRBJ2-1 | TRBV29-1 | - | CVTRQTYNEQFF | TGCGTGACTCGGCAAACCTACAATGAGCAGTTCTTC
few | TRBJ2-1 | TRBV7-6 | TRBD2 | CASSLTSGDYNEQFF | TGTGCCAGCAGCTTGACTAGCGGGGACTACAATGAGCAGTTCTTC
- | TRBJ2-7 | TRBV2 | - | CASSDSAGPIYEQYF | TGTGCCAGCAGTGACTCCGCGGGGCCTATCTACGAGCAGTACTTC
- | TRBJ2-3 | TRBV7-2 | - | CASSFPPGQMEDTQYF | TGTGCCAGCAGCTTCCCCCCGGGCCAAATGGAAGATACGCAGTATTTT
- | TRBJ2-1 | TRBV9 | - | CASSVEGVNEQFF | TGTGCCAGCAGCGTAGAAGGGGTCAATGAGCAGTTCTTC
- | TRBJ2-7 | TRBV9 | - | CASSVDGTEQYF | TGTGCCAGCAGCGTAGACGGGACCGAGCAGTACTTC
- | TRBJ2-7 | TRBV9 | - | CASSVGNEQYF | TGTGCCAGCAGCGTAGGAAACGAGCAGTACTTC
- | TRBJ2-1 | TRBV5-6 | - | CASSLVNEQLF | TGTGCCAGCAGCTTGGTCAATGAGCAGCTCTTC
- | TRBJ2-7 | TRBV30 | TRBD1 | CAWSVGQGNEQYF | TGTGCCTGGAGTGTCGGACAGGGGAACGAGCAGTACTTC
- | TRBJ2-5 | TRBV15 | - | CATSTTGTETQYF | TGTGCCACCAGCACAACAGGGACGGAGACCCAGTACTTC
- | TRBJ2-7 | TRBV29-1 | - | CSVWEDYEQYF | TGCAGCGTTTGGGAGGACTACGAGCAGTACTTC
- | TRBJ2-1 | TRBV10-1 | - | CASSDSYAGRSYNEQFF | TGCGCCAGCAGTGATTCGTATGCCGGGCGCTCCTACAATGAGCAGTTCTTC
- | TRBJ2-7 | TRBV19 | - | CASSISPGPYEQYF | TGTGCCAGTAGTATATCGCCGGGCCCCTACGAGCAGTACTTC
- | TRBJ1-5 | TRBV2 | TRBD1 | CASSGRGPQEQPQHF | TGTGCCAGCAGTGGGAGGGGGCCCCAAGAACAGCCCCAGCATTTT
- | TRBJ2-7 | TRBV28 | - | CASSRTASSYEQYF | TGTGCCAGCAGCCGGACCGCCAGCTCCTACGAGCAGTACTTC
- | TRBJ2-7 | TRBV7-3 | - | CASSPYGPLDEQYF | TGTGCCAGCAGCCCTTACGGACCGCTGGACGAGCAGTACTTC
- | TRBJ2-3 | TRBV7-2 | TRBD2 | CASRAGVTDTQYF | TGTGCCAGCAGAGCGGGGGTCACAGATACGCAGTATTTT
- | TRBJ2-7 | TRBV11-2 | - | CASSVRDRTYEQYF | TGTGCCAGCAGCGTTAGGGACCGGACCTACGAGCAGTACTTC
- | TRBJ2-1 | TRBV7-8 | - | CASSLFYEQFF | TGTGCCAGCAGCTTATTCTATGAGCAGTTCTTC
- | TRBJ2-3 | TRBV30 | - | CAWSVGHTDTQYF | TGTGCCTGGAGTGTGGGCCACACAGATACGCAGTATTTT
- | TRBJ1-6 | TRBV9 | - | CASSVSGTNSPLHF | TGTGCCAGCAGCGTTTCGGGGACAAATTCACCCCTCCACTTT
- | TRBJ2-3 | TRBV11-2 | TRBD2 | CASSSLGTSFDTQYF | TGTGCCAGCAGCAGCCTAGGGACTAGCTTTGATACGCAGTATTTT
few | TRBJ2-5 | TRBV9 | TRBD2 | CASRGTSGGEAETQYF | TGTGCCAGCAGGGGGACTAGCGGAGGGGAGGCAGAGACCCAGTACTTC
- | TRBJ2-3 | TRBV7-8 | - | CASSLVGPGPDTQYF | TGTGCCAGCAGCTTAGTCGGTCCGGGGCCAGATACGCAGTATTTT
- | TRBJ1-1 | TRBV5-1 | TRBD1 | CASSLGLQGGEAFF | TGCGCCAGCAGCTTGGGATTACAGGGGGGTGAAGCTTTCTTT
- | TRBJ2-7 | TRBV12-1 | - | CASSFRDRVGEQYF | TGTGCCAGCAGCTTCCGGGACAGGGTAGGCGAGCAGTACTTC
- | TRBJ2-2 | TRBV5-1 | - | CASSLFTESTGELFF | TGCGCCAGCAGCTTGTTTACAGAAAGCACCGGGGAGCTGTTTTTT
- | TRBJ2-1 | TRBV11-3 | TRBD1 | CASSTRDSYINEQFF | TGTGCCAGCAGCACTCGGGACAGCTATATCAATGAGCAGTTCTTC
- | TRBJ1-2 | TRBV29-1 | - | CSVEEEGGGYTF | TGCAGCGTTGAGGAAGAGGGCGGCGGCTACACCTTC
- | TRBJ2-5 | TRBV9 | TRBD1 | CASSIRDRSQETQYF | TGTGCCAGCAGCATAAGGGACAGGAGCCAAGAGACCCAGTACTTC
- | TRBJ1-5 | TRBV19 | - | CASSEVSSGGNQPQHF | TGTGCCAGTAGTGAAGTCTCCTCGGGGGGCAATCAGCCCCAGCATTTT
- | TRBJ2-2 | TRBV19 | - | CASSIDPGGRELFF | TGTGCCAGTAGTATAGATCCCGGTGGGAGGGAGCTGTTTTTT
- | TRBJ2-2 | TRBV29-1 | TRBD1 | CSGGQLNTGELFF | TGCAGCGGGGGACAGCTGAACACCGGGGAGCTGTTTTTT
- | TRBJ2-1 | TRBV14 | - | CASSQDGRDVDEQFF | TGTGCCAGCAGCCAAGATGGCAGGGACGTGGATGAGCAGTTCTTC